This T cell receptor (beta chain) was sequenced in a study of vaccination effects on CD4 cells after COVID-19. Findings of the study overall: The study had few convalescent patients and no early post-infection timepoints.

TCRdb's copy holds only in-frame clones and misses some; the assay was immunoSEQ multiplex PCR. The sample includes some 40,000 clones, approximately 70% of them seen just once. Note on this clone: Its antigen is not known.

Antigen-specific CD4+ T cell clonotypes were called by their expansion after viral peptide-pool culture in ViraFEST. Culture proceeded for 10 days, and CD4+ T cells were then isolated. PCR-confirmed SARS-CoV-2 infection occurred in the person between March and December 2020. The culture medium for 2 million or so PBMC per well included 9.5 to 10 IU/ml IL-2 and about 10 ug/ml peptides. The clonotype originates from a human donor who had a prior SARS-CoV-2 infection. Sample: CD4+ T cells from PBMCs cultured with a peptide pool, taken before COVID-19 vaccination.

The CDR3 nucleotides read TGTGCCAGCAGCTGGAACTCGAACTCTGGAAACACCATATATTTT. It yields the protein CASSWNSNSGNTIYF. The V and J genes are TRBV5-8 and TRBJ1-3; no clear D gene. Trimming took 3 bases from V and 0 from J, leaving 10 bases between them. This CDR3 spans 15 amino acids. The germline gives CDR1 SGHTS, CDR2 YDEGEE. Full variable domain (outside the CDR3, taken from reference TRBV5-8 and TRBJ1-3): EAGVTQSPTHLIKTRGQQATLRCSPISGHTSVYWYQQALGLGLQFLLWYDEGEERNRGNFPPRFSGRQFPNYSSELNVNALELEDSALYLCASSWNSNSGNTIYFGEGSWLTVV.